This TCR beta chain was recovered during a study of T cells in Graves' hyperthyroidism and ophthalmopathy. Authors of the study amplified TCR beta CDR3 regions from RNA transcripts. Using the HTBI primer set, a first-round RT-PCR was run on the TCR CDR3. MiXCR, run by TCRdb on the multiplex PCR reads, gives a single entry per CDR3 protein. The table records hundreds of thousands of distinct CDR3 sequences, around a sixth of them present only once. In germline, CDR1 is MNHNS, CDR2 SASEGT. V shed 5 bases and J shed 9 bases, with 15 bases lying between them. CDR3 length: 13 amino acids. The study based diagnoses on clinical symptoms, serum thyroxine and TRAb, thyroid ultrasound and orbital computed tomography.

This TCR was sampled from a woman aged 18-29 years with Graves' hyperthyroidism. Sequencing was carried out using blood. The chain recombines TRBV6-1 with TRBJ2-3, with D unresolved. The CDR3 DNA sequence: TGTGCCAGCAGTTTCCCCGGGTCCCTAACGCAGTATTTT. Residues: CASSFPGSLTQYF.